This T cell receptor (beta chain) comes out of a study of T-cell memory formation after mild COVID-19. Study context: TCR clusters mostly belonged to single donors. Broader study findings: Of the contracting clones, CD4+ ones lay mainly in CM and EM, and CD8+ ones in EMRA.

This clonotype was detected ten times or more. Its antigen is undetermined. Employing constant-segment primers, 5'RACE generated TCR alpha and TCR beta cDNA libraries bearing sample barcodes and UMIs. TCRdb passed the 5' RACE reads through MiXCR, listing each CDR3 protein once. The sample records under 250,000 distinct CDR3 sequences, 15% being singletons. CDR1 is SQVTM, CDR2 ANQGSEA, per germline. V shed 4 bases and J shed 0 bases, with 4 bases lying between them. This CDR3 region has 12 residues. The chain recombines TRBV29-1 with TRBJ2-4, with no clear D. Sequenced sample: PBMCs or a T cell subset sorted from them (not recorded which). This clonotype originated in an adult woman who had mild COVID-19 (a few samples of this study predate the infection). Cell type and time point are not known. The CDR3: CSVVVAKNIQYF. CDR3 sequence (DNA): TGCAGCGTTGTAGTAGCCAAAAACATTCAGTACTTC.